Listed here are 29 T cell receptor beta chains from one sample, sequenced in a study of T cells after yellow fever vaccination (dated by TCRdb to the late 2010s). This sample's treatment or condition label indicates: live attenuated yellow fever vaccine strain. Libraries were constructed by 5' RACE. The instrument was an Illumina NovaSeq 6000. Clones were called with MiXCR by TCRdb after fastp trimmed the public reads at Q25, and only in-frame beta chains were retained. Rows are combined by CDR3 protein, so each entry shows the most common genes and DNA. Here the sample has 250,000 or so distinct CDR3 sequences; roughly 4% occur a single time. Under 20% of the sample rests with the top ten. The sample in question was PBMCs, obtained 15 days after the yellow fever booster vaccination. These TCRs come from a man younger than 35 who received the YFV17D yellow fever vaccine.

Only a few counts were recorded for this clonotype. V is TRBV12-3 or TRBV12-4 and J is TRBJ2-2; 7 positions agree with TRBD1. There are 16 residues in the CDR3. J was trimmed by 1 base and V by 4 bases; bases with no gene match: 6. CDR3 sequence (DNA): TGTGCCAGCAGTTACAGGGGAAGAGGGAACACCGGGGAGCTGTTTTTT. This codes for CASSYRGRGNTGELFF.

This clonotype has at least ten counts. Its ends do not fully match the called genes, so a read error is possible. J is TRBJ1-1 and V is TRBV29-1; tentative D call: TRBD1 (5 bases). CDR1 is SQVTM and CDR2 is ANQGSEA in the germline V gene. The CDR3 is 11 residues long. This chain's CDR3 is CTGLRNTEAFF. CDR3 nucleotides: TGTACAGGTCTGAGGAACACTGAAGCTTTCTTT.

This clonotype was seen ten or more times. The CDR3 nucleotides are TGCGCCAGCCGGACTTTCGGACTTACGAACACTGAAGCTTTCTTT. Protein sequence: CASRTFGLTNTEAFF. The rearrangement joins TRBV5-1 to TRBJ1-1; D not certain. The CDR3 has 15 residues. V dropped 7 bases and J dropped 1 base, with 17 bases sitting between them. Germline CDR1 is SGHRS and CDR2 is YFSETQ.

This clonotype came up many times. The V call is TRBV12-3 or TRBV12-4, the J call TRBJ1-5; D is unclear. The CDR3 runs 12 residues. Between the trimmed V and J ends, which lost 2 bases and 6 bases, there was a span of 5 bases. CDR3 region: CASSLQSQPQHF. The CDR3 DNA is TGTGCCAGCAGTTTACAGAGTCAGCCCCAGCATTTT.

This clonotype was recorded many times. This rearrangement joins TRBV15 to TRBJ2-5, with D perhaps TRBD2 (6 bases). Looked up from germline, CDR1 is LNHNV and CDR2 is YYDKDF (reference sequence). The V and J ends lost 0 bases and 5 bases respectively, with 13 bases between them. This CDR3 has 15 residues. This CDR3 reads CATSRDRTGEETQYF. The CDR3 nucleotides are TGTGCCACCAGCAGAGATCGTACGGGAGAGGAGACCCAGTACTTC.

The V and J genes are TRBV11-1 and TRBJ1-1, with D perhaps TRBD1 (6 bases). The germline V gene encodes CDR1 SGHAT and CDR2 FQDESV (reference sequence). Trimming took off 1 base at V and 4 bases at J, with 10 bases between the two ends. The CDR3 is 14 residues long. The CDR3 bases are TGTGCCAGCAGCTTAGGTGCCAGGGGCACTGAAGCTTTCTTT. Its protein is CASSLGARGTEAFF.

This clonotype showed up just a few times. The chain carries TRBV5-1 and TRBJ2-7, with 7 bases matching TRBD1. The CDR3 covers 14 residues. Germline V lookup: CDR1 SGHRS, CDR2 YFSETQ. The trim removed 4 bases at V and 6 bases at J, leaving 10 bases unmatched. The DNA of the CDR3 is TGCGCCAGCAGCCCTGGGACAGAAGGAAGCGAGCAGTACTTC. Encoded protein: CASSPGTEGSEQYF.

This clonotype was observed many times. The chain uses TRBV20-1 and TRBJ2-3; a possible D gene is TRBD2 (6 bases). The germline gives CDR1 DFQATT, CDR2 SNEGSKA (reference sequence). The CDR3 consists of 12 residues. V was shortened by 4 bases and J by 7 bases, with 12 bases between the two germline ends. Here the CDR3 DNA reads TGCAGTGCTATAAAGCGGGTCAATACGCAGTATTTT. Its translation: CSAIKRVNTQYF.

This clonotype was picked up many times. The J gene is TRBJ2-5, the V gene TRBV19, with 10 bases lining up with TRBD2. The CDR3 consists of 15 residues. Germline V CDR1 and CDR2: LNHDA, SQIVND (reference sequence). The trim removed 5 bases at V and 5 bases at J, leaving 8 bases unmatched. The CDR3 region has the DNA TGTGCCAGTAGTCGTACTAGCGGGGACTACGAGACCCAGTACTTC. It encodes CASSRTSGDYETQYF.

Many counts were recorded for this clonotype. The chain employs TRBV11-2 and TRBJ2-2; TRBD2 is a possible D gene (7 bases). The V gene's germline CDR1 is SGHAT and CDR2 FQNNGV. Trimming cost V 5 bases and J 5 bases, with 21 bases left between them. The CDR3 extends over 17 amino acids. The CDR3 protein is CASSPKGGGPSTGELFF. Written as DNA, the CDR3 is TGTGCCAGCAGCCCAAAAGGGGGGGGACCGTCGACCGGGGAGCTGTTTTTT.

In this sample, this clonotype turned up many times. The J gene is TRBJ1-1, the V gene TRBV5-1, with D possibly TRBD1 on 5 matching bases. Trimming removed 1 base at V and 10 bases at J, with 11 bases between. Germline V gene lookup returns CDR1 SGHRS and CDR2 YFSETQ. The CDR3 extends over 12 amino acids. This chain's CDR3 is CASSLTQGSAFF. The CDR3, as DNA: TGCGCCAGCAGCTTGACCCAGGGATCAGCTTTCTTT.

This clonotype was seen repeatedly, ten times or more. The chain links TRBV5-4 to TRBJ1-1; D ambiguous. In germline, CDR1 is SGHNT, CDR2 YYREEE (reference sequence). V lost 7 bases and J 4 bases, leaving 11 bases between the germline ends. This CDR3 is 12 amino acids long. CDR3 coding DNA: TGTGCCAGCTTTTCCCGGGGCACTGAAGCTTTCTTT. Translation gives CASFSRGTEAFF.

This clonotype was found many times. Written as DNA, the CDR3 is TGCGCCAGCAGCTTGGTGGGACTAGCGGCCGGGGAGCTGTTTTTT. It translates to CASSLVGLAAGELFF. The V call is TRBV5-1, the J call TRBJ2-2; 11 bases match TRBD2. The CDR3 is 15 residues long. Germline CDR1 reads SGHRS; CDR2 reads YFSETQ. The trim removed 0 bases at V and 6 bases at J, leaving 1 base unmatched.

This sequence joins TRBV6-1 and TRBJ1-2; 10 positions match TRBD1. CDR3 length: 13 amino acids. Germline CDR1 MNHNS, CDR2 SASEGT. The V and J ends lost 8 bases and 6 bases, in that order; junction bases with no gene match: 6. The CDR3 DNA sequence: TGTGCCAGCGGTAGACAGGGGGCAGATGGCTACACCTTC. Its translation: CASGRQGADGYTF.

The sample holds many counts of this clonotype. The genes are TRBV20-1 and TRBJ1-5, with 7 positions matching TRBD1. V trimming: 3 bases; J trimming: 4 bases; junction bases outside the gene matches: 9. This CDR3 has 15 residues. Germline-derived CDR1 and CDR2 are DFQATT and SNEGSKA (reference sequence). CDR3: CSARTRGWSNQPQHF. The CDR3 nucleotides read TGCAGTGCTAGGACCAGGGGGTGGTCAAATCAGCCCCAGCATTTT.

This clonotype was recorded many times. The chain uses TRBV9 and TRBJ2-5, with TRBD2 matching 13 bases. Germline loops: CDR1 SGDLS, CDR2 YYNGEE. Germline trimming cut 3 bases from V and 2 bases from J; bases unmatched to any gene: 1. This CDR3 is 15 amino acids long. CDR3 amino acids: CASSGTSGGQETQYF. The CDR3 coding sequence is TGTGCCAGCAGCGGGACTAGCGGGGGACAAGAGACCCAGTACTTC.

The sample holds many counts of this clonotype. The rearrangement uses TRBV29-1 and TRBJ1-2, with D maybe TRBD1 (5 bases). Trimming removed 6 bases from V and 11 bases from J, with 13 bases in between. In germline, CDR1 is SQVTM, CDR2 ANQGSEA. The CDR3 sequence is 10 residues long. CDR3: CSVEGIGYTF. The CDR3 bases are TGCAGCGTGGAGGGGATAGGATACACCTTC.

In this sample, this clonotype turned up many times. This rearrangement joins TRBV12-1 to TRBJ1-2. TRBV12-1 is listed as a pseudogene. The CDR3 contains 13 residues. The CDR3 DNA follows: TGTGCCAGCAGCTTTTGTGGGCAGGATGGCTACACCTTC. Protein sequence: CASSFCGQDGYTF.

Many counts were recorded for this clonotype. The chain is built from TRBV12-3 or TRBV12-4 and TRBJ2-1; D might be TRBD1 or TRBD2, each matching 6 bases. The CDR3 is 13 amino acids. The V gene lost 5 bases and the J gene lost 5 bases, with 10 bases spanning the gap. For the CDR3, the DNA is TGTGCCAGCAGTATAGGGGGGAACAATGAGCAGTTCTTC. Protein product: CASSIGGNNEQFF.

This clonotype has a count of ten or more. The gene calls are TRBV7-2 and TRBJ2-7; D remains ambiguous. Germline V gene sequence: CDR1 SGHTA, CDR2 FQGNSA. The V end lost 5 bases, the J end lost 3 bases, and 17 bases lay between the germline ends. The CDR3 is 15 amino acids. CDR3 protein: CASSPVAGSSYEQYV. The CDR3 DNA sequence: TGTGCCAGCAGCCCCGTGGCCGGGTCTAGCTACGAGCAGTACGTC.

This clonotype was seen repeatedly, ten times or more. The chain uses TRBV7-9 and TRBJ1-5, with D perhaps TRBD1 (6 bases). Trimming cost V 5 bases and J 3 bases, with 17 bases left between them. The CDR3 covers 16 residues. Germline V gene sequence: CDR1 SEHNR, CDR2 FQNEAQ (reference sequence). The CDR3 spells CASSTDWRDNNQPQHF. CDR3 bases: TGTGCCAGCAGCACTGACTGGAGGGACAACAATCAGCCCCAGCATTTT.

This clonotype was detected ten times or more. The CDR3 loop is CASSSNAQDTQYF. In DNA, the CDR3 is TGCGCCAGCAGCTCCAACGCTCAGGATACGCAGTATTTT. V and J are TRBV5-1 and TRBJ2-3; no reliable D call. V lost 3 bases and J lost 6, with 11 bases in between. The CDR3 consists of 13 residues. The germline V gene has CDR1 SGHRS and CDR2 YFSETQ.

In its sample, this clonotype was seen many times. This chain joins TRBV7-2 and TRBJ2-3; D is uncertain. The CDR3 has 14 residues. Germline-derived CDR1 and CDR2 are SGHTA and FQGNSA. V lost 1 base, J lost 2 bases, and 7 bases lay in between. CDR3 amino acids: CASSLGPYTDTQYF. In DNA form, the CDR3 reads TGTGCCAGCAGCTTAGGGCCTTACACAGATACGCAGTATTTT. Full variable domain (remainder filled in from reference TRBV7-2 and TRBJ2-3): GAGVSQSPSNKVTEKGKDVELRCDPISGHTALYWYRQSLGQGLEFLIYFQGNSAPDKSGLPSDRFSAERTGGSVSTLTIQRTQQEDSAVYLCASSLGPYTDTQYFGPGTRLTVL.

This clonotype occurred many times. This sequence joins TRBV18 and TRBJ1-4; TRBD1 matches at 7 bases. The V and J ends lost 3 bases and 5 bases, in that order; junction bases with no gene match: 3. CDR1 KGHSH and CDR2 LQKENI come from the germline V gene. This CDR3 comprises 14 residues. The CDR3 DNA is TGTGCCAGCTCACCCCAGGGGGGCAATGAAAAACTGTTTTTT. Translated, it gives CASSPQGGNEKLFF. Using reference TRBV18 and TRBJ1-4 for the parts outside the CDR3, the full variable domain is NAGVMQNPRHLVRRRGQEARLRCSPMKGHSHVYWYRQLPEEGLKFMVYLQKENIIDESGMPKERFSAEFPKEGPSILRIQQVVRGDSAAYFCASSPQGGNEKLFFGSGTQLSVL.

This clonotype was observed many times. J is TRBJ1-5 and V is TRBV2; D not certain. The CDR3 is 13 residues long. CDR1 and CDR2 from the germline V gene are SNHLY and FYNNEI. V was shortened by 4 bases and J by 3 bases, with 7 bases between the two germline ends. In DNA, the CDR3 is TGTGCCAGCAGTGTCACCCTCAATCAGCCCCAGCATTTT. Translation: CASSVTLNQPQHF.

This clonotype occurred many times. CDR3 sequence: CASSPIRLRGLKREYEQYV. In nucleotides, the CDR3 is TGTGCCAGCAGCCCCATACGACTCCGCGGTCTTAAAAGAGAATACGAGCAGTACGTC. V is TRBV21-1 and J is TRBJ2-7. TRBV21-1 is flagged as a pseudogene. The CDR3 spans 19 residues.

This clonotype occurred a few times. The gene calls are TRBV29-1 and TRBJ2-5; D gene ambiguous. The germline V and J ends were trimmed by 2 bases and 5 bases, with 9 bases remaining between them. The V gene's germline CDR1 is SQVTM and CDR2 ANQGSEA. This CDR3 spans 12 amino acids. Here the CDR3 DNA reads TGCAGCGTTGAATACGCTGGGGAGACCCAGTACTTC. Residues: CSVEYAGETQYF.

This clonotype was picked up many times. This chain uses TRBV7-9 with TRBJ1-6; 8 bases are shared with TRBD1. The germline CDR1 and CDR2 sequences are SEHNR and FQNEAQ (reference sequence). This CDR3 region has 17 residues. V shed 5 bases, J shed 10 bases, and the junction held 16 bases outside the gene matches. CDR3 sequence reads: CASSATGAEDVRSPLHF. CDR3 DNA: TGTGCCAGCAGCGCGACAGGGGCCGAAGACGTTAGGTCACCCCTCCACTTT.

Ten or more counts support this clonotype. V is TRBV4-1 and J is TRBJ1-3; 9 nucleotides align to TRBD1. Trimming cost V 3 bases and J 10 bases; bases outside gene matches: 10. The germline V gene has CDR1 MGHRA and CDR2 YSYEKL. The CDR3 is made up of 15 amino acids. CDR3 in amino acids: CASSHYRDRERTIYF. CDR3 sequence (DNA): TGCGCCAGCAGCCACTACCGGGACAGGGAGCGAACCATATATTTT.